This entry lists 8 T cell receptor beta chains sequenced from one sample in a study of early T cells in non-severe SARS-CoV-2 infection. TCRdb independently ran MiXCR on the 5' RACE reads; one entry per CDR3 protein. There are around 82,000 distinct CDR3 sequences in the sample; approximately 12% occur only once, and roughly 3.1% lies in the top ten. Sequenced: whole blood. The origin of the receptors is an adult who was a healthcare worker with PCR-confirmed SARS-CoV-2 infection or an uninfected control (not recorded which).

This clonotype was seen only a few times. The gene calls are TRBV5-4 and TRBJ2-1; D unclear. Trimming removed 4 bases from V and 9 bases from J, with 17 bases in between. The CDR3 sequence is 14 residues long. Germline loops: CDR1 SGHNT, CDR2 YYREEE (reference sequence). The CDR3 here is CASSVGPSRFEQFF. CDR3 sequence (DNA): TGTGCCAGCAGCGTGGGCCCGAGCCGGTTTGAGCAGTTCTTC.

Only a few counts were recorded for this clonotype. CDR3: CASSRYLAGVLPNEQFF. In nucleotides, the CDR3 is TGCGCCAGCAGCCGATATTTAGCGGGAGTTCTCCCCAATGAGCAGTTCTTC. V and J are TRBV4-1 and TRBJ2-1, with 9 bases that match TRBD2. The CDR3 runs to 17 residues. Germline V gene lookup returns CDR1 MGHRA and CDR2 YSYEKL. Trimming removed 4 bases from V and 6 bases from J; junction bases left unmatched: 13.

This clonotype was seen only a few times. The CDR3 protein is CASSPIGDTQYF. The CDR3 region has the DNA TGTGCCAGCAGCCCTATAGGAGATACGCAGTATTTT. This chain links TRBV6-2 or TRBV6-3 with TRBJ2-3, with D unclear. Germline V gene lookup returns CDR1 MNHEY and CDR2 SVGEGT. Trimming took off 6 bases at V and 5 bases at J, with 9 bases between the two ends. The CDR3 has 12 residues.

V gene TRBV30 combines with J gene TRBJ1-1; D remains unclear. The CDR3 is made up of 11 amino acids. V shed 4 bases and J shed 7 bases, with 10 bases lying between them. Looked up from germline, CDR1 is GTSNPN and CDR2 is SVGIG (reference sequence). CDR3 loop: CAWTPQSEAFF. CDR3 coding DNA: TGTGCCTGGACCCCCCAAAGTGAAGCTTTCTTT.

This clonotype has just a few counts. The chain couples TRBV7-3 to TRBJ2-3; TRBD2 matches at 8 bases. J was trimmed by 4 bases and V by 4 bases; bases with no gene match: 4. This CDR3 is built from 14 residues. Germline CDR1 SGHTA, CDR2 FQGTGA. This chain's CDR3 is CASSSQGLADTQYF. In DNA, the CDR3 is TGTGCCAGCAGCTCCCAGGGACTAGCAGATACGCAGTATTTT. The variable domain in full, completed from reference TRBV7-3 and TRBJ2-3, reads GAGVSQTPSNKVTEKGKYVELRCDPISGHTALYWYRQSLGQGPEFLIYFQGTGAADDSGLPNDRFFAVRPEGSVSTLKIQRTERGDSAVYLCASSSQGLADTQYFGPGTRLTVL.

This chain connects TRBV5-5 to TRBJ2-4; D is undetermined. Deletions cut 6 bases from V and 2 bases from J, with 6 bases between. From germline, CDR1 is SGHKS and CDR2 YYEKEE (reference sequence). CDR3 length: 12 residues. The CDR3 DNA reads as TGTGCCAGCACGGGTACCAAAAACATTCAGTACTTC. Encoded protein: CASTGTKNIQYF. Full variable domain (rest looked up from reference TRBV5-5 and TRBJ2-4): DAGVTQSPTHLIKTRGQQVTLRCSPISGHKSVSWYQQVLGQGPQFIFQYYEKEERGRGNFPDRFSARQFPNYSSELNVNALLLGDSALYLCASTGTKNIQYFGAGTRLSVL.

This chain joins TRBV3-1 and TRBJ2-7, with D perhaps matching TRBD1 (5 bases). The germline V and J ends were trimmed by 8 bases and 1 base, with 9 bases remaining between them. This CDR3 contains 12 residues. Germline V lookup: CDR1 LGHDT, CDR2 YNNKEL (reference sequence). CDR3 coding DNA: TGTGCCAGCGGAACAGGATCCTACGAGCAGTACTTC. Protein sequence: CASGTGSYEQYF.

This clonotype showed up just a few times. The CDR3 is CASRTTLVDEQFF. The CDR3 DNA reads TGTGCCAGCCGGACTACCTTGGTTGATGAGCAGTTCTTC. The genes are TRBV28 and TRBJ2-1; maybe TRBD2 (6 bases). V lost 8 bases and J lost 8, with 16 bases in between. This CDR3 spans 13 amino acids. Germline CDR1 MDHEN, CDR2 SYDVKM.